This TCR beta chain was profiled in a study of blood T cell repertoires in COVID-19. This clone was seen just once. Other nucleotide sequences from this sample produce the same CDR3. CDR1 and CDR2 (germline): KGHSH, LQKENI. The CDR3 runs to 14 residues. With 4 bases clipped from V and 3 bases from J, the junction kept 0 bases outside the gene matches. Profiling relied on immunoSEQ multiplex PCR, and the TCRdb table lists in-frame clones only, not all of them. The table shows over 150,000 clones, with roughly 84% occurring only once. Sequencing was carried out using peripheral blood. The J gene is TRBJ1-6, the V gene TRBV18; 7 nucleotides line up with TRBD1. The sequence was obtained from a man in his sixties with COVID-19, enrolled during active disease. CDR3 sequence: CASSRDSYNSPLHF. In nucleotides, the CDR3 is TGTGCCAGCTCACGGGACAGCTATAATTCACCCCTCCACTTT.